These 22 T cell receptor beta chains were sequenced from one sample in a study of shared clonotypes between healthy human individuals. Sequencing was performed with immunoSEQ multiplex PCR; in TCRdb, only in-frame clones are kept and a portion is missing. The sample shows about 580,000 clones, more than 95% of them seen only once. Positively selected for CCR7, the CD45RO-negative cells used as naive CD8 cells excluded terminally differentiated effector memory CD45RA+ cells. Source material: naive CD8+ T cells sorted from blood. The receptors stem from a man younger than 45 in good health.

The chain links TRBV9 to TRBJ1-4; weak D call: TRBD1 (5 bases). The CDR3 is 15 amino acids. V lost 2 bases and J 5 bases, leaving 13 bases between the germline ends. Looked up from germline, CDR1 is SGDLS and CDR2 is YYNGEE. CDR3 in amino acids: CASSVYRDRNEKLFF. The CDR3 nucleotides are TGTGCCAGCAGCGTCTACCGGGACCGAAATGAAAAACTGTTTTTT.

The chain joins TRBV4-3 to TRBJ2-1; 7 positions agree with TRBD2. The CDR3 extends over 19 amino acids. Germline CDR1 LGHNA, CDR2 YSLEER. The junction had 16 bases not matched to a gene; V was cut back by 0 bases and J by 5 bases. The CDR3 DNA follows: TGCGCCAGCAGCCAAGAGGGGCGCCCGGCGGGAGTAATTGACAATGAGCAGTTCTTC. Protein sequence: CASSQEGRPAGVIDNEQFF.

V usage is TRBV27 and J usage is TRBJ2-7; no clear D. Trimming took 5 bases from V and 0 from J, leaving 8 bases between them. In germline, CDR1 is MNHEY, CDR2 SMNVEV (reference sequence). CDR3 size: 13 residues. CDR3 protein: CASSNGLSYEQYF. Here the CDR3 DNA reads TGTGCCAGCAGTAACGGCCTCTCCTACGAGCAGTACTTC.

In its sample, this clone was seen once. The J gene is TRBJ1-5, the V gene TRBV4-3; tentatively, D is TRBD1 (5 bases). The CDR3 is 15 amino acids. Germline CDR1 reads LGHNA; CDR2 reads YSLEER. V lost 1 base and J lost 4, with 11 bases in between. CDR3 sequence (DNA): TGCGCCAGCAGCCAAGGGTCGGGGGGGAATCAGCCCCAGCATTTT. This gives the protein CASSQGSGGNQPQHF.

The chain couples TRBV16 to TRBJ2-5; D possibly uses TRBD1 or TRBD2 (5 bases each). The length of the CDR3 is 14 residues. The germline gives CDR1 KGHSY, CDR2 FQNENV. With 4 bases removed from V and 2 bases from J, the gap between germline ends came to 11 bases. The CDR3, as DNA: TGTGCCAGCAGCCCGGGGCAGAATCAAGAGACCCAGTACTTC. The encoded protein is CASSPGQNQETQYF.

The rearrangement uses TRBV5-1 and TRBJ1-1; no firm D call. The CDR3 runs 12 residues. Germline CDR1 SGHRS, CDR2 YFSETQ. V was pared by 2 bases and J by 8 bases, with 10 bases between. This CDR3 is CASSFSGFEAFF. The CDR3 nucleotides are TGCGCCAGCAGCTTTTCTGGGTTCGAAGCTTTCTTT.

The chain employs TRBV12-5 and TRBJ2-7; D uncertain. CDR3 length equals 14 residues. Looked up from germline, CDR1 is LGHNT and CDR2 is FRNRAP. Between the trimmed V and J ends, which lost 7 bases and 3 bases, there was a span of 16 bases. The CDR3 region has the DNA TGTGCTAGTGCCTTGTCGGAGAAAGGCTACGAGCAGTACTTC. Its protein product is CASALSEKGYEQYF.

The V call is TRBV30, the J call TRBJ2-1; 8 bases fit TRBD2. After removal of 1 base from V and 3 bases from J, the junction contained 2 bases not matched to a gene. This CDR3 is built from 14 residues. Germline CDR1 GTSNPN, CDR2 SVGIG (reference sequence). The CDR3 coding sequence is TGTGCCTGGAGTGCCCTAGCGGGCTACAATGAGCAGTTCTTC. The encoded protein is CAWSALAGYNEQFF.

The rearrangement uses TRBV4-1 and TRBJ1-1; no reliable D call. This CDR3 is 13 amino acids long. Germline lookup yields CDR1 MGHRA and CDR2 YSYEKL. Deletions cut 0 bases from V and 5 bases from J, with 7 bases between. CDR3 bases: TGCGCCAGCAGCCAAGATATGGGGACTGAAGCTTTCTTT. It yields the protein CASSQDMGTEAFF.

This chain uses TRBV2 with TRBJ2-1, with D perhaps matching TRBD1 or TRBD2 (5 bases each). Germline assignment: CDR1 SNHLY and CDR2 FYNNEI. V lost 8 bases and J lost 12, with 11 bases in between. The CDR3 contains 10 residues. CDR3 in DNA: TGTGCCAGCCTCCGGGGCGGGCAGTTCTTC. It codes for CASLRGGQFF.

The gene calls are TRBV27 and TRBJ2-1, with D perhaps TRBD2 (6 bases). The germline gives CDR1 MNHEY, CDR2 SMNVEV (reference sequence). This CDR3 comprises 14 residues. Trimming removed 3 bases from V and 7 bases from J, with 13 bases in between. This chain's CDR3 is CASSLGPAGNEQFF. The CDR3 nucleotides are TGTGCCAGCAGTTTGGGCCCGGCGGGGAATGAGCAGTTCTTC.

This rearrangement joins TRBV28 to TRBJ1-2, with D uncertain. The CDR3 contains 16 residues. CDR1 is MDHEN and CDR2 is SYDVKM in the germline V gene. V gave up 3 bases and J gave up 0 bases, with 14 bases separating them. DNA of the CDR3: TGTGCCAGCAGTTTTGGAGATACTTCAGCTAACTATGGCTACACCTTC. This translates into CASSFGDTSANYGYTF.

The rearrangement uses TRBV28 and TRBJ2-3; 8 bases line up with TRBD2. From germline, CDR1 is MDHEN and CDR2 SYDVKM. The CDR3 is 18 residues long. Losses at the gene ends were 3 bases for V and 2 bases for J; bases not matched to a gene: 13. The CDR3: CASSFPVEAGGTTDTQYF. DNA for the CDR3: TGTGCCAGCAGTTTCCCCGTAGAGGCGGGAGGAACCACAGATACGCAGTATTTT.

The CDR3 region has the DNA TGTGCCAGCAGTGAGGGCAGGACGATTTACGAGCAGTACTTC. Translated, it gives CASSEGRTIYEQYF. V gene TRBV2 combines with J gene TRBJ2-7; D gene ambiguous. The CDR3 loop spans 14 amino acids. V was pared by 3 bases and J by 4 bases, with 13 bases between. CDR1 is SNHLY and CDR2 is FYNNEI in the germline V gene.

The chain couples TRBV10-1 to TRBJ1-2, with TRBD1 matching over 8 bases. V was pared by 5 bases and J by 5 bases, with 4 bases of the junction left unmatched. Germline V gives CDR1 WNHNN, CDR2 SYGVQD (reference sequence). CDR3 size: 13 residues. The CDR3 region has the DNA TGCGCCAGCAGTCCGACAGGGGAATATGGCTACACCTTC. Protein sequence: CASSPTGEYGYTF.

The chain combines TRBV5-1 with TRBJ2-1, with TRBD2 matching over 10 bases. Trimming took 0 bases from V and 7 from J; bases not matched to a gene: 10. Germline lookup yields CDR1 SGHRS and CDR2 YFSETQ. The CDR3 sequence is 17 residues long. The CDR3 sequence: CASSLEASGRYGNEQFF. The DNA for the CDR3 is TGCGCCAGCAGCTTGGAGGCTAGCGGGAGATATGGAAATGAGCAGTTCTTC.

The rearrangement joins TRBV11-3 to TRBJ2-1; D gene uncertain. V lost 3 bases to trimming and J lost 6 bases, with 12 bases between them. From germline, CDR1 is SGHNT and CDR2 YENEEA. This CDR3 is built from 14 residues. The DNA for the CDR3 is TGTGCCAGCAGCTTTGCTGGTCTTGGCAATGAGCAGTTCTTC. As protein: CASSFAGLGNEQFF.

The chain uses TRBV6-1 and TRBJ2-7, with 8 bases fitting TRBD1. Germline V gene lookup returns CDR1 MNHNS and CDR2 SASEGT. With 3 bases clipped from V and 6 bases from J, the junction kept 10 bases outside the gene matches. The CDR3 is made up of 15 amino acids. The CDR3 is CASSDSIGQGAEQYF. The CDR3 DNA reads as TGTGCCAGCAGTGATAGTATAGGACAGGGTGCCGAGCAGTACTTC.

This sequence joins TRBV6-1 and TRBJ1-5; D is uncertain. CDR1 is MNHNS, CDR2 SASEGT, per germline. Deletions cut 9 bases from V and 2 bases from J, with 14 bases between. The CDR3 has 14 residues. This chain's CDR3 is CASMVVEGNQPQHF. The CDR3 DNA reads TGTGCCAGTATGGTGGTCGAAGGCAATCAGCCCCAGCATTTT.

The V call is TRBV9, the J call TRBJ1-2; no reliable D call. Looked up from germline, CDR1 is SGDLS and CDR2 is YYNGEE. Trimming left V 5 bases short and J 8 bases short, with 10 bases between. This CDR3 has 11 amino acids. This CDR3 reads CASRSRRGYTF. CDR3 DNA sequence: TGTGCCAGCAGATCAAGGCGCGGCTACACCTTC.

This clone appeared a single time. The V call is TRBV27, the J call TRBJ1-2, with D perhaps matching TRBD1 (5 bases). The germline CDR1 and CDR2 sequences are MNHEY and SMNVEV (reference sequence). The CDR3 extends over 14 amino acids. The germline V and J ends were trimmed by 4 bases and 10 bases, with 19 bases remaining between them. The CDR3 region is CASSSHRDSLAYTF. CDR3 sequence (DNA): TGTGCCAGCAGTTCCCATCGAGACAGTCTGGCCTACACCTTC.

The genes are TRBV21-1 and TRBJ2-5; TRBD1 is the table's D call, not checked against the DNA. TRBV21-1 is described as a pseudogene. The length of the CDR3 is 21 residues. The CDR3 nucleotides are TGTGCCAGCAGCAAAGATGGGGGACGACAGGACTCTAAAAACCGGCAAGAGACCCAGTACTTC. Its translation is CASSKDGGRQDSKNRQETQYF.